The 10 T cell receptor beta chains below all came from one sample that was sequenced in a study of cytomegalovirus exposure and HLA in healthy donors. The PCR employed 60 Vbeta primers together with 13 Jbeta primers. TCRdb's table, derived via immunoSEQ multiplex PCR, lists solely in-frame clones and lacks some. The table includes some 65,000 clones, 60% to 80% detected once. Input material: PBMCs. These receptors were obtained from a girl between 10 and 17 years old in good health and CMV-seropositive.

The chain combines TRBV5-8 with TRBJ1-5, with D perhaps matching TRBD1 (6 bases). Germline assignment: CDR1 SGHTS and CDR2 YDEGEE. Trimming took off 5 bases at V and 0 bases at J, with 12 bases between the two ends. This CDR3 region has 15 residues. CDR3 sequence (DNA): TGTGCCAGCAGTCGTTCAGGGGATAGCAATCAGCCCCAGCATTTT. This encodes CASSRSGDSNQPQHF.

In DNA, the CDR3 is TGTGCCAGCAGCGGGGGGGCGTTCCCCAAACTGTTTTTT. Translated, it gives CASSGGAFPKLFF. The chain has TRBV28 and TRBJ1-4, with a weak D call TRBD1 (6 bases). Germline-derived CDR1 and CDR2 are MDHEN and SYDVKM. Trimming stripped 6 bases from V and 11 bases from J, with 16 bases between. CDR3 length: 13 residues.

The V call is TRBV6-5, the J call TRBJ2-7; perhaps TRBD2 as D (6 bases). The ends were cut back, 6 bases at V and 6 bases at J, with 12 bases in the middle. Germline V CDR1 and CDR2: MNHEY, SVGAGI. This CDR3 contains 12 residues. DNA for the CDR3: TGTGCCAGCAGCCCAGTGCGGGGCGAGCAGTACTTC. Its translation is CASSPVRGEQYF.

This clone was recorded once. The chain couples TRBV4-1 to TRBJ2-2, with D uncertain. CDR3 length: 13 residues. The V end was cut by 1 base, the J end by 7 bases, with 7 bases between. Germline V gives CDR1 MGHRA, CDR2 YSYEKL. The CDR3: CASSQVSVGELFF. The CDR3 DNA sequence: TGCGCCAGCAGCCAAGTTTCCGTCGGGGAGCTGTTTTTT.

V and J are TRBV10-3 and TRBJ2-3; perhaps TRBD2 as D (5 bases). The length of the CDR3 is 15 residues. V was pared by 10 bases and J by 2 bases, with 19 bases between. Germline CDR1 reads ENHRY; CDR2 reads SYGVKD. CDR3 region: CASGKDSPPTDTQYF. The CDR3 DNA is TGTGCCAGTGGGAAGGACTCTCCTCCCACAGATACGCAGTATTTT.

This clone was observed a handful of times. The chain couples TRBV4-3 to TRBJ2-3, with 7 bases that match TRBD2. This CDR3 spans 19 amino acids. V trimming: 0 bases; J trimming: 3 bases; junction bases outside the gene matches: 15. Germline CDR1 LGHNA, CDR2 YSLEER. The CDR3 here is CASSQDPYPGLRLTDTQYF. The CDR3 DNA reads TGCGCCAGCAGCCAAGATCCTTATCCGGGACTACGTCTGACAGATACGCAGTATTTT.

The chain is built from TRBV5-1 and TRBJ1-2, with TRBD1 identical over 9 bases. The J segment lost 5 bases and the V segment lost 7 bases, leaving 18 bases of the junction unmatched. The germline V gene has CDR1 SGHRS and CDR2 YFSETQ. The CDR3 extends over 17 amino acids. CDR3 sequence: CASAGGQGIRSHYGYTF. The CDR3, as DNA: TGCGCCAGCGCCGGGGGACAGGGTATTAGGTCCCATTATGGCTACACCTTC.

The J gene is TRBJ1-2, the V gene TRBV5-1; D remains unclear. V lost 0 bases, J lost 6 bases, and 12 bases lay in between. The germline CDR1 and CDR2 sequences are SGHRS and YFSETQ. The CDR3 loop spans 14 amino acids. CDR3 region: CASSLDAGSDGYTF. In nucleotides, the CDR3 is TGCGCCAGCAGCTTGGATGCAGGATCGGATGGCTACACCTTC. Full variable domain (outside the CDR3, taken from reference TRBV5-1 and TRBJ1-2): KAGVTQTPRYLIKTRGQQVTLSCSPISGHRSVSWYQQTPGQGLQFLFEYFSETQRNKGNFPGRFSGRQFSNSRSEMNVSTLELGDSALYLCASSLDAGSDGYTFGSGTRLTVV.

Written as DNA, the CDR3 is TGTGCCAGCAGTTCCCTCGGGGGGCCCAATCAGCCCCAGCATTTT. Encoded protein: CASSSLGGPNQPQHF. This chain links TRBV6-5 with TRBJ1-5; tentatively, D is TRBD1 (6 bases). V was shortened by 4 bases and J by 3 bases, with 13 bases between the two germline ends. The CDR3 runs 15 residues. Germline V lookup: CDR1 MNHEY, CDR2 SVGAGI.

The chain links TRBV6-5 to TRBJ2-5; 9 bases match TRBD2. This CDR3 is built from 16 residues. Germline CDR1 MNHEY, CDR2 SVGAGI. The junction had 6 bases not matched to a gene; V was cut back by 2 bases and J by 2 bases. Here the CDR3 DNA reads TGTGCCAGCAGTTACGGGGCGGGAGGGTATCAAGAGACCCAGTACTTC. Amino acid sequence: CASSYGAGGYQETQYF.